The sample holds a few counts of the clone carrying this T cell receptor beta chain. The sample originates from a study of identical twins. TCRdb redid the calling of the 5' RACE reads with MiXCR, one entry per CDR3 protein. The repertoire holds approximately 500,000 distinct CDR3 sequences, with roughly 26% as singletons. Germline V lookup: CDR1 SGHVS, CDR2 FQNEAQ. The CDR3 covers 16 residues. With 4 bases clipped from V and 7 bases from J, the junction kept 10 bases outside the gene matches. These data are also associated with another study on T cells expressing NK-cell markers. From that report: In several donors, dominant clonotypes made up roughly 28.3-65% of CD3+CD56-NKG2C+ cells.

The chain is built from TRBV7-8 and TRBJ2-1; 10 positions match TRBD2. The specimen sequenced was CD4+ T cells sorted from blood. This TCR was sampled from a woman aged 18-29 years in good health. CDR3 nucleotides: TGTGCCAGCAGCTCCCTATCTAGCGGGGGTAGAAATGAGCAGTTCTTC. Protein product: CASSSLSSGGRNEQFF.